Listed here are 21 T cell receptor beta chains from one sample, sequenced in a study of graft-versus-host responses after intestinal transplantation. Antigens of these TCRs are unknown. Method: immunoSEQ multiplex PCR; TCRdb's copy keeps in-frame clones and lacks some. This sample has roughly 77,000 clones; more than 70% occur once, and the top ten carry approximately 2.7%. The sample in question was unstimulated CD8+ T cells sorted from spleen or lymph node cells, obtained before intestinal transplant. Receptor source: a human donor who received an intestinal transplant.

V is TRBV10-3 and J is TRBJ1-1, with D possibly TRBD1 on 5 matching bases. Germline V gene lookup returns CDR1 ENHRY and CDR2 SYGVKD. V was clipped by 4 bases and J by 3 bases, with 12 bases between them. The CDR3 is 14 amino acids. Here the CDR3 DNA reads TGTGCCATCAGTGGGCACAGGTCATACACTGAAGCTTTCTTT. Translating gives CAISGHRSYTEAFF.

Note on this clone: The identical CDR3 is also encoded by other nucleotide sequences in the sample. The gene calls are TRBV2 and TRBJ2-7; D uncertain. Trimming took 7 bases from V and 3 from J, leaving 19 bases between them. The CDR3 totals 15 residues. The V gene's germline CDR1 is SNHLY and CDR2 FYNNEI. The CDR3 coding sequence is TGTGCCAGCACTCCCCCCACAGATTTATACTACGAGCAGTACTTC. Its protein product is CASTPPTDLYYEQYF.

The CDR3 loop is CASSPAGYGNTGELFF. CDR3 nucleotide sequence: TGTGCCAGCAGCCCGGCGGGGTACGGGAACACCGGGGAGCTGTTTTTT. This rearrangement joins TRBV5-4 to TRBJ2-2; maybe TRBD2 (6 bases). CDR1 SGHNT and CDR2 YYREEE come from the germline V gene (reference sequence). V was cut by 4 bases and J by 1 base, with 14 bases left in between. This CDR3 spans 16 amino acids.

The chain uses TRBV4-1 and TRBJ2-7; D is perhaps TRBD2 (6 bases). Looked up from germline, CDR1 is MGHRA and CDR2 is YSYEKL. The CDR3 extends over 15 amino acids. Trimming took off 1 base at V and 2 bases at J, with 12 bases between the two ends. CDR3 in amino acids: CASSQVGSGPYEQYF. CDR3 DNA: TGCGCCAGCAGCCAAGTGGGTAGCGGCCCCTACGAGCAGTACTTC.

The V gene is TRBV28, the J gene TRBJ2-7; D unresolved. V was trimmed by 3 bases and J by 5 bases, leaving 11 bases between them. The CDR3 is made up of 13 amino acids. Germline-derived CDR1 and CDR2 are MDHEN and SYDVKM. CDR3 nucleotides: TGTGCCAGCAGTTTGTTCCGCCACAACGAGCAGTACTTC. This codes for CASSLFRHNEQYF.

This clone was observed a single time. V and J are TRBV27 and TRBJ2-7; 7 bases map to TRBD1. The length of the CDR3 is 14 residues. Germline values: CDR1 MNHEY, CDR2 SMNVEV (reference sequence). Trimming at V came to 5 bases and at J to 0 bases, leaving 4 bases not matched to a gene. CDR3: CASSTGVSSYEQYF. CDR3 in DNA: TGTGCCAGCAGTACAGGGGTCTCCTCCTACGAGCAGTACTTC.

This rearrangement joins TRBV6-1 to TRBJ2-7; 12 positions agree with TRBD1. The CDR3 has 14 residues. With 6 bases clipped from V and 5 bases from J, the junction kept 5 bases outside the gene matches. CDR1 and CDR2 (germline): MNHNS, SASEGT. The chain's CDR3 is CASRTRDRGHEQYF. The CDR3 DNA is TGTGCCAGCAGGACCCGGGACAGGGGGCACGAGCAGTACTTC.

In this sample, this clone turned up a few times. This chain connects TRBV12-1 to TRBJ1-1; the table's TRBD1 call for D was not verified on the DNA. TRBV12-1 is a pseudogene locus. The CDR3 length is 15 residues. The CDR3 spells CASRETGAGYTEAFF. In DNA form, the CDR3 reads TGTGCCAGCAGGGAAACAGGGGCGGGGTACACTGAAGCTTTCTTT.

V gene TRBV4-1 combines with J gene TRBJ2-7; no reliable D call. The V end was cut by 2 bases, the J end by 0 bases, with 11 bases between. CDR1 is MGHRA, CDR2 YSYEKL, per germline. This CDR3 has 15 amino acids. This CDR3 is CASSQMPLSSYEQYF. The CDR3 DNA is TGCGCCAGCAGCCAAATGCCCCTGAGCTCCTACGAGCAGTACTTC.

V gene TRBV7-8 combines with J gene TRBJ1-2, with 7 bases lining up with TRBD1. CDR3 size: 16 residues. V shed 3 bases, J shed 3 bases, and the junction held 10 bases outside the gene matches. Per germline, CDR1 SGHVS and CDR2 FQNEAQ. The CDR3 DNA follows: TGTGCCAGCAGCTTGTACTTGGCAGGGGGATACTATGGCTACACCTTC. Its translation: CASSLYLAGGYYGYTF. Together with reference TRBV7-8 and TRBJ1-2, the CDR3 gives the full variable domain: GAGVSQSPRYKVAKRGQDVALRCDPISGHVSLFWYQQALGQGPEFLTYFQNEAQLDKSGLPSDRFFAERPEGSVSTLKIQRTQQEDSAVYLCASSLYLAGGYYGYTFGSGTRLTVV.

The J gene is TRBJ2-5, the V gene TRBV5-1; D is unclear. With the DNA end fitting TRBJ2-7 better, the J assignment may be wrong. The CDR3 covers 15 residues. Per germline, CDR1 SGHRS and CDR2 YFSETQ. The chain's CDR3 is CASRRAGSFSYEQYF. In DNA, the CDR3 is TGCGCCAGCCGCCGCGCCGGGTCATTCTCCTACGAGCAGTACTTC.

The chain joins TRBV18 to TRBJ2-5; 7 nucleotides align to TRBD1. The junction had 10 bases not matched to a gene; V was cut back by 4 bases and J by 2 bases. The CDR3 totals 16 residues. Germline lookup yields CDR1 KGHSH and CDR2 LQKENI. The CDR3 loop is CASSLALGTEQETQYF. The CDR3 DNA reads TGTGCCAGCTCACTAGCCCTAGGGACAGAGCAAGAGACCCAGTACTTC.

There are a few counts of this clone. V is TRBV4-2 and J is TRBJ1-4, with no clear D. Trimming stripped 6 bases from V and 4 bases from J, with 15 bases between. In germline, CDR1 is LGHNA, CDR2 YNFKEQ. This CDR3 is 15 amino acids long. CDR3 DNA: TGTGCCAGCAGGCCTTCGCGGGGAGATAATGAAAAACTGTTTTTT. Protein product: CASRPSRGDNEKLFF.

The chain combines TRBV28 with TRBJ2-7, with D perhaps matching TRBD2 (5 bases). The CDR3 covers 15 residues. V lost 6 bases, J lost 3 bases, and 18 bases lay in between. The germline V gene encodes CDR1 MDHEN and CDR2 SYDVKM. In DNA, the CDR3 is TGTGCCAGCAGGGGCGGGCAAGAGGGAAGCTACGAGCAGTACTTC. Translated: CASRGGQEGSYEQYF.

The rearrangement links TRBV2 to TRBJ2-7; D is possibly TRBD2 (7 bases). Germline loops: CDR1 SNHLY, CDR2 FYNNEI. Trimming stripped 7 bases from V and 4 bases from J, with 20 bases between. This CDR3 is built from 15 residues. The CDR3 loop is CASTQGGGEGYEQYF. The CDR3, as DNA: TGTGCCAGCACCCAAGGGGGGGGCGAAGGGTACGAGCAGTACTTC.

This chain joins TRBV7-8 and TRBJ2-3; 11 nucleotides match TRBD2. Germline CDR1 is SGHVS and CDR2 is FQNEAQ. With V trimmed by 2 bases and J by 3 bases, 16 bases remained unmatched. CDR3 length: 20 residues. CDR3: CASSLWSLAGGLIGTDTQYF. The CDR3 nucleotides are TGTGCCAGCAGCTTATGGAGCCTAGCGGGAGGCTTAATTGGTACAGATACGCAGTATTTT.

This clone was counted once. The CDR3 region is CASSLGVSGGGETQYF. The CDR3 nucleotides read TGTGCCAGCAGCTTAGGGGTATCAGGGGGCGGAGAGACCCAGTACTTC. The chain combines TRBV13 with TRBJ2-5; 8 positions agree with TRBD1. This CDR3 has 16 amino acids. The germline gives CDR1 PRHDT, CDR2 FYEKMQ (reference sequence). V lost 0 bases and J lost 4; bases outside the gene matches: 7.

The chain joins TRBV27 to TRBJ1-5, with 7 nucleotides matching TRBD1. Per germline, CDR1 MNHEY and CDR2 SMNVEV (reference sequence). This CDR3 comprises 14 residues. The V gene end was trimmed by 0 bases and the J gene end by 7 bases; junction bases not matched to a gene: 3. CDR3 loop: CASSLSRGRQPQHF. The CDR3 coding sequence is TGTGCCAGCAGTTTATCAAGGGGGCGACAGCCCCAGCATTTT.

V gene TRBV5-5 combines with J gene TRBJ1-2, with D possibly matching TRBD1 (5 bases). The CDR3 contains 13 residues. V lost 1 base and J 6 bases, leaving 10 bases between the germline ends. Germline CDR1 is SGHKS and CDR2 is YYEKEE (reference sequence). In DNA, the CDR3 is TGTGCCAGCAGCTTGCCCGCAGGGAATGGCTACACCTTC. Encoded protein: CASSLPAGNGYTF.

The chain carries TRBV2 and TRBJ1-2; 7 bases match TRBD1. CDR1 and CDR2 (germline): SNHLY, FYNNEI. The CDR3 has 15 amino acids. V lost 3 bases to trimming and J lost 1 base; unmatched junction nucleotides: 5. The DNA of the CDR3 is TGTGCCAGCAGTGACCTACAGGGGTTTAACTATGGCTACACCTTC. It codes for CASSDLQGFNYGYTF.

The chain carries TRBV9 and TRBJ2-1, with 8 nucleotides matching TRBD2. Germline V lookup: CDR1 SGDLS, CDR2 YYNGEE. The CDR3 is 16 residues long. V trimming: 4 bases; J trimming: 8 bases; junction bases outside the gene matches: 14. The CDR3 reads CASSPPGGPELHEQFF. The CDR3 DNA follows: TGTGCCAGCAGCCCCCCGGGAGGGCCCGAACTTCATGAGCAGTTCTTC.